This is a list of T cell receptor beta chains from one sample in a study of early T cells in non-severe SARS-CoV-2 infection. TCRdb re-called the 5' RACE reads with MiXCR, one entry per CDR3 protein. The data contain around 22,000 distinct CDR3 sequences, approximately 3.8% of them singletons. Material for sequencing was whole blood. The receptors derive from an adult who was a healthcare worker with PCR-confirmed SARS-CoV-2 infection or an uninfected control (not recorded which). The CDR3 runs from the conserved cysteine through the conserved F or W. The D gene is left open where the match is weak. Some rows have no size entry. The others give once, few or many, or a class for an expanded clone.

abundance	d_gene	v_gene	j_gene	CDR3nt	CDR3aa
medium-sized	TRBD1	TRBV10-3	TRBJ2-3	TGTGCCATCCAGGGGGTAGCAGATACGCAGTATTTT	CAIQGVADTQYF
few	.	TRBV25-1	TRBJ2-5	TGTGCCAGCAGTTCCACAGGAAGGGAGACCCAGTACTTC	CASSSTGRETQYF
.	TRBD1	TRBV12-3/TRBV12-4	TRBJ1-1	TGTGCCAGCAGTTTACCGGGACAGGGGAACACTGAAGCTTTCTTT	CASSLPGQGNTEAFF
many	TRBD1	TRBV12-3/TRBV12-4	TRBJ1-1	TGTGCCAGCAGCCTCAGGGGGTTTAGCACTGAAGCTTTCTTT	CASSLRGFSTEAFF
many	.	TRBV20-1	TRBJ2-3	TGCAGTGCTAGAGCGCCATGGGATACGCAGTATTTT	CSARAPWDTQYF
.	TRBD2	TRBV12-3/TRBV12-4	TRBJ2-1	TGTGCCAGCAGTCTCGGACTAGCGGGCTTAAGCTCCTACAATGAGCAGTTCTTC	CASSLGLAGLSSYNEQFF
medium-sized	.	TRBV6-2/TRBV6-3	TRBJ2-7	TGTGCCAGCAGTTTAGCGTCTCTAATCTACGAGCAGTACTTC	CASSLASLIYEQYF
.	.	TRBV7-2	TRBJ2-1	TGTGCCAGCAGCTTCTACAGGGAGGAGAATGAGCAGTTCTTC	CASSFYREENEQFF
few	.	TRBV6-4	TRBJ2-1	TGTGCCAGCAGTGTTGCCCTATTCAATGAGCAGTTCTTC	CASSVALFNEQFF
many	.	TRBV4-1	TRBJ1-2	TGCGCCAGCAGCCAAGATAGCCGCGGACAGTCGAACTATGGCTACACCTTC	CASSQDSRGQSNYGYTF
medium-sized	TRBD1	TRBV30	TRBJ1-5	TGTGCCTTCGGACAGGGGGCTGGTCAGCCCCAGCATTTT	CAFGQGAGQPQHF
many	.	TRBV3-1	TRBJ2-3	TGTGCCAGCAGCCAGCTTGGGTCGCGCGACACAGATACGCAGTATTTT	CASSQLGSRDTDTQYF
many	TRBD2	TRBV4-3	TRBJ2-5	TGCGCCAGCAGCCAAGTAAGGGCTAGCGGGAGTTTAGAGTACTTC	CASSQVRASGSLEYF
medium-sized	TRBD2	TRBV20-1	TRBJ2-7	TGCAGTGCTAGAGCGGTCCAAAGGACTAGCGGGGGAGACTACGAGCAGTACTTC	CSARAVQRTSGGDYEQYF
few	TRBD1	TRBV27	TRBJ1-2	TGTGCCAGCAGTTCTACTACAGGGGACTTAGCTAACTATGGCTACACCTTC	CASSSTTGDLANYGYTF
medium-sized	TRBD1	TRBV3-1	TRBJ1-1	TGTGCCAGCAGCCAGCACAGGGGGAACACTGAAGCTTTCTTT	CASSQHRGNTEAFF
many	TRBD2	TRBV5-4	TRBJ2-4	TGTGCCAGCAGCACTGGGACTAGCGGGATCGGAAACATTCAGTACTTC	CASSTGTSGIGNIQYF
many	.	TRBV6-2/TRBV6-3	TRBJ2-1	TGTGCCACCGCCACCCCTCGACGGAGGGACAATGAGCAGTTCTTC	CATATPRRRDNEQFF
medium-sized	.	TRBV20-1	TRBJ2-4	TGCAGTGCTCGAGAGTCTCACTTCCGAAACTCCAGAAACATTCAGTACTTC	CSARESHFRNSRNIQYF
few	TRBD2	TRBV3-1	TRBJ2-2	TGTGCCAGCAGCCCCGGACTAGCGAGGTTCACCGGGGAGCTGTTTTTT	CASSPGLARFTGELFF
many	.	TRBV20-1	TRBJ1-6	TGCAGTGCTAGAGAAGGGACAACCTCACCCCTCCACTTT	CSAREGTTSPLHF
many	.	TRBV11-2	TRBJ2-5	TGTGCCAGCAGCTTAATTATCGGAGCCCAAGAGACCCAGTACTTC	CASSLIIGAQETQYF
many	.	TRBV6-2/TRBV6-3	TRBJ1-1	TGTGCCAGCAGTGAACGACGGACTGAAGCTTTCTTT	CASSERRTEAFF
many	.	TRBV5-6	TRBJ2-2	TGTGCCAGCAGCTTTCGTTTCGGGGAGCTGTTTTTT	CASSFRFGELFF
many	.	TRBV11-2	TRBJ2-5	TGTGCCAGCAGCTTAGAGGTCGTGGAGACCCAGTACTTC	CASSLEVVETQYF
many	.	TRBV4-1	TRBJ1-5	TGCGCCAGCAGCCTATCACCCCAGGGCGTAAATCAGCCCCAGCATTTT	CASSLSPQGVNQPQHF
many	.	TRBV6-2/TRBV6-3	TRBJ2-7	TGTGCCAGCGTGGACACGACCTACGAGCAGTACTTC	CASVDTTYEQYF
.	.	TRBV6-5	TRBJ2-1	TGTGCCAGCAGTTACTCGAACGGGGGTGAGCAGTTCTTC	CASSYSNGGEQFF
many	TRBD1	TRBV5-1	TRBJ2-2	TGCGCCAGCAGCTTGGGACAGGGTACCTATAACACCGGGGAGCTGTTTTTT	CASSLGQGTYNTGELFF
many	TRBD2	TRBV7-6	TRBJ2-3	TGTGCCAGCAGCCAAGGACTAGCGGGAGGAGATACGCAGTATTTT	CASSQGLAGGDTQYF
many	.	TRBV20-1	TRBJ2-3	TGCAGTGCTAGCGGCATCCAGGGCACGGATACGCAGTATTTT	CSASGIQGTDTQYF
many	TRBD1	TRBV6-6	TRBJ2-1	TGTGCCAGCAGTTACCCCCAGGGGGCCTCCTACAATGAGCAGTTCTTC	CASSYPQGASYNEQFF